Listed below are T cell receptor beta chains from one sample, sequenced in a study of T cell changes during pregnancy in multiple sclerosis. Clones were sequenced by immunoSEQ multiplex PCR, and TCRdb holds only the in-frame ones, with some missing. This table has 90,000 to 100,000 clones, about 92% appearing once. Sample: peripheral blood, taken in the first trimester of pregnancy. The source is a female donor with multiple sclerosis, enrolled in a pregnancy study. Each CDR3 is given with its conserved first and last residue. A D gene is named only where the DNA matches it firmly. A row's size may be missing; if present it is once, few, many or a size class.

size | J | V | D | CDR3 | DNA
NA | TRBJ1-5 | TRBV4-1 | NA | CASSQEGALSNQPQHF | TGCGCCAGCAGCCAAGAGGGGGCCCTTTCCAATCAGCCCCAGCATTTT
NA | TRBJ2-7 | TRBV27 | NA | CASSFTNPTQGIPTKQYF | TGTGCCAGCAGTTTTACCAACCCCACACAGGGAATACCTACGAAGCAGTACTTC
NA | TRBJ2-1 | TRBV5-1 | TRBD1 | CASSKDRGVTSYNEQFF | TGCGCCAGCAGCAAGGACAGGGGAGTTACTTCCTACAATGAGCAGTTCTTC
NA | TRBJ1-4 | TRBV6-6 | NA | CASRPAGAANEKLFF | TGTGCCAGCAGGCCGGCGGGAGCGGCTAATGAAAAACTGTTTTTT
NA | TRBJ2-5 | TRBV27 | NA | CASSTTDSRKTQYF | TGTGCCAGCAGTACAACGGACAGCCGGAAGACCCAGTACTTC
NA | TRBJ2-1 | TRBV2 | NA | CASFYLAPNEQFF | TGTGCCAGCTTTTATTTAGCGCCCAATGAGCAGTTCTTC
NA | TRBJ2-3 | TRBV19 | NA | CASRVSPGTDTQYF | TGTGCCAGTAGGGTTAGTCCGGGCACAGATACGCAGTATTTT
once | TRBJ1-2 | TRBV6-6 | TRBD1 | CASSYSGQGPVTTF | TGTGCCAGCAGTTACTCTGGACAGGGTCCCGTAACCACCTTC
NA | TRBJ1-2 | TRBV28 | NA | CASSSKIGYTF | TGTGCCAGCAGTTCAAAAATCGGCTACACCTTC
NA | TRBJ2-5 | TRBV6-6 | NA | CASSYSNRFQETQYF | TGTGCCAGCAGTTACTCGAACAGGTTCCAAGAGACCCAGTACTTC
NA | TRBJ2-2 | TRBV28 | TRBD2 | CASSFVAGVGTGELFF | TGTGCCAGCAGTTTTGTGGCGGGAGTAGGTACCGGGGAGCTGTTTTTT
NA | TRBJ1-1 | TRBV18 | TRBD1 | CASSHTTGMNTEAFF | TGTGCCAGCTCGCATACGACAGGGATGAACACTGAAGCTTTCTTT
NA | TRBJ2-7 | TRBV23-1 | TRBD1 | CASSLPGQGVHEQYF | TGCGCCAGCAGTCTACCGGGACAGGGGGTTCACGAGCAGTACTTC
NA | TRBJ2-4 | TRBV11-2 | TRBD2 | CASSPQRGLAELAKNIQYF | TGTGCCAGCAGCCCGCAACGTGGCCTAGCGGAACTAGCCAAAAACATTCAGTACTTC
once | TRBJ2-1 | TRBV7-2 | TRBD2 | CASSSDLAGGPDEQFF | TGTGCCAGCAGCTCGGACCTAGCGGGAGGGCCCGATGAGCAGTTCTTC
NA | TRBJ1-4 | TRBV28 | NA | CASIGGSGEGEKLFF | TGTGCCAGCATTGGAGGTTCAGGGGAAGGTGAAAAACTGTTTTTT
NA | TRBJ1-1 | TRBV10-2 | TRBD1 | CASSGGMNTEAFF | TGCGCCAGTTCAGGGGGCATGAACACTGAAGCTTTCTTT
NA | TRBJ1-5 | TRBV7-9 | NA | CASSLTGMNQPQHF | TGTGCCAGCAGCTTAACAGGGATGAATCAGCCCCAGCATTTT
few | TRBJ2-1 | TRBV28 | NA | CASSDYSYNEQFF | TGTGCCAGCAGTGACTACAGTTACAATGAGCAGTTCTTC
NA | TRBJ1-1 | TRBV10-2 | NA | CASSESGENTEAFF | TGCGCCAGCAGTGAGTCCGGGGAGAACACTGAAGCTTTCTTT
few | TRBJ2-1 | TRBV18 | TRBD2 | CASHLSGRGMFEQFF | TGTGCCAGCCACCTTTCCGGGAGGGGAATGTTTGAGCAGTTCTTC
NA | TRBJ2-5 | TRBV2 | NA | CASSNRGQETQYF | TGTGCCAGCAGTAACCGGGGTCAAGAGACCCAGTACTTC
NA | TRBJ2-7 | TRBV28 | NA | CASSERSSYEQYF | TGTGCCAGCTCAGAGCGAAGCTCCTACGAGCAGTACTTC
NA | TRBJ2-3 | TRBV30 | NA | CAWSVQADTQYF | TGTGCCTGGAGTGTACAAGCAGATACGCAGTATTTT
NA | TRBJ2-3 | TRBV7-2 | TRBD2 | CASSLASGRKTDTQYF | TGTGCCAGCAGCTTGGCTAGCGGGAGGAAAACAGATACGCAGTATTTT
NA | TRBJ2-5 | TRBV7-2 | NA | CASSPIYPQETQYF | TGTGCCAGCAGCCCGATCTATCCGCAAGAGACCCAGTACTTC
NA | TRBJ2-4 | TRBV5-1 | TRBD2 | CASAGDPGAKNIQYF | TGCGCCAGCGCGGGGGACCCAGGGGCCAAAAACATTCAGTACTTC
NA | TRBJ2-2 | TRBV29-1 | NA | CSVFHSNTGELFF | TGCAGCGTTTTCCACTCGAACACCGGGGAGCTGTTTTTT
NA | TRBJ1-4 | TRBV4-1 | TRBD1 | CASSQGTGRGEKLFF | TGCGCCAGCAGCCAAGGGACAGGGAGAGGGGAAAAACTGTTTTTT
few | TRBJ2-3 | TRBV6-1 | NA | CASSDHRVGGDFPTDTQYF | TGTGCCAGCAGTGACCACAGGGTGGGAGGGGACTTCCCCACAGATACGCAGTATTTT
NA | TRBJ1-2 | TRBV4-2 | NA | CASSQRTGLDYGYTF | TGTGCCAGCAGCCAACGAACAGGGCTCGACTATGGCTACACCTTC
NA | TRBJ2-1 | TRBV7-9 | NA | CASSLQGGDEQFF | TGTGCCAGCAGCTTACAGGGAGGCGATGAGCAGTTCTTC
NA | TRBJ1-2 | TRBV11-2 | NA | CASSPTGGDYGYTF | TGTGCCAGCAGCCCGACGGGAGGTGACTATGGCTACACCTTC
NA | TRBJ2-1 | TRBV5-1 | NA | CASSPITGKLLNEQFF | TGCGCCAGCAGCCCCATAACAGGGAAACTCCTCAATGAGCAGTTCTTC
NA | TRBJ2-1 | TRBV30 | NA | CAWRIGVTPYNEQFF | TGTGCCTGGAGGATCGGGGTAACGCCCTACAATGAGCAGTTCTTC
NA | TRBJ2-7 | TRBV4-1 | NA | CASSQTQGYEQYF | TGCGCCAGCAGCCAAACCCAGGGCTACGAGCAGTACTTC
NA | TRBJ2-7 | TRBV19 | TRBD1 | CASSYVAGQGNYEQYF | TGTGCCAGTAGTTACGTCGCGGGACAGGGGAATTACGAGCAGTACTTC
NA | TRBJ1-1 | TRBV6-1 | NA | CASSGTGSLPYTEAFF | TGTGCCAGCAGTGGTACAGGGAGTTTGCCCTACACTGAAGCTTTCTTT
NA | TRBJ2-1 | TRBV7-9 | TRBD1 | CASSLGQGAQDEQFF | TGTGCCAGCAGCTTAGGACAGGGGGCGCAGGATGAGCAGTTCTTC
NA | TRBJ1-5 | TRBV19 | NA | CASIIPTGTPGNQPQHF | TGTGCCAGTATCATCCCGACCGGGACACCTGGCAATCAGCCCCAGCATTTT